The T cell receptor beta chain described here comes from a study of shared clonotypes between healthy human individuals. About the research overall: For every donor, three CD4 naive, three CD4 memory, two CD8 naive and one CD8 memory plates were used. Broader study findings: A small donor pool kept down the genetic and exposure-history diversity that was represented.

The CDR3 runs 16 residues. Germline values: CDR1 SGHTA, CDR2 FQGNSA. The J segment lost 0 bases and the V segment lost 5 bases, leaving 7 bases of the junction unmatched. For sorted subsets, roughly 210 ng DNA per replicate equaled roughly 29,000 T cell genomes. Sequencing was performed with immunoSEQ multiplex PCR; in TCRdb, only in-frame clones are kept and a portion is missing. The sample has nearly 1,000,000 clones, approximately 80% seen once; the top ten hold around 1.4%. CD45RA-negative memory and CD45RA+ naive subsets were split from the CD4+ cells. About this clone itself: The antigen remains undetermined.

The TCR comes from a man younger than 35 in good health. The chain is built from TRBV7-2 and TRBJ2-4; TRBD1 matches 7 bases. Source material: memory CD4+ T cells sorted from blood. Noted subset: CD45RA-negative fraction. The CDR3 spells CASSPRTGLAKNIQYF. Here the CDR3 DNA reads TGTGCCAGCAGCCCCCGGACAGGTCTAGCCAAAAACATTCAGTACTTC. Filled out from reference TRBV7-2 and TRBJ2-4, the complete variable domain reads GAGVSQSPSNKVTEKGKDVELRCDPISGHTALYWYRQSLGQGLEFLIYFQGNSAPDKSGLPSDRFSAERTGGSVSTLTIQRTQQEDSAVYLCASSPRTGLAKNIQYFGAGTRLSVL.